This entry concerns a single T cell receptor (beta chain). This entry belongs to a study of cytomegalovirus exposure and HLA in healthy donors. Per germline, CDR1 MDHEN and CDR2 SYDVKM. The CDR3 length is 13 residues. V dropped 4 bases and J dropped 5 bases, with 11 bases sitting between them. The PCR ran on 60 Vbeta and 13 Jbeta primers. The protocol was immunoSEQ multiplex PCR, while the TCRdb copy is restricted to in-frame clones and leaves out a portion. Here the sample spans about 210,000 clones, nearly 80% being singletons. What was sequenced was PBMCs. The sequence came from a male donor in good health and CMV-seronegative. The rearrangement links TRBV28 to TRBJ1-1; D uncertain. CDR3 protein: CASSYPGRTEAFF. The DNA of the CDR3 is TGTGCCAGCAGTTACCCGGGTCGGACTGAAGCTTTCTTT. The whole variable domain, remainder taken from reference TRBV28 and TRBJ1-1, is DVKVTQSSRYLVKRTGEKVFLECVQDMDHENMFWYRQDPGLGLRLIYFSYDVKMKEKGDIPEGYSVSREKKERFSLILESASTNQTSMYLCASSYPGRTEAFFGQGTRLTVV.